These 5 T cell receptor beta chains originate from one sample sequenced in a study of graft-versus-host responses after intestinal transplantation. Their antigen targets remain unknown. This table comes from immunoSEQ multiplex PCR, and its TCRdb copy is limited to in-frame clones, with some not included. Here the sample spans about 48,000 clones, about 90% being singletons. The specimen was unstimulated CD4+ T cells sorted from spleen or lymph node cells, collected before transplant. The receptors come from a human donor who was the organ donor for an intestinal transplant.

V and J are TRBV5-1 and TRBJ2-7, with TRBD2 matching over 7 bases. Losses at the gene ends were 1 base for V and 2 bases for J; bases not matched to a gene: 12. In germline, CDR1 is SGHRS, CDR2 YFSETQ. The CDR3 runs to 17 residues. This chain's CDR3 is CASSLRRSGDGTYEQYF. As DNA, the CDR3 is TGCGCCAGCAGCTTGAGGCGAAGCGGGGACGGAACCTACGAGCAGTACTTC.

The gene calls are TRBV21-1 and TRBJ1-1. TRBV21-1 is a documented pseudogene. The CDR3 is 14 residues long. The CDR3 sequence is CASSKGRVATEAFF. For the CDR3, the DNA is TGTGCCAGCAGCAAAGGAAGGGTGGCCACTGAAGCTTTCTTT.

The gene calls are TRBV28 and TRBJ2-7, with 7 bases that match TRBD2. CDR1 is MDHEN, CDR2 SYDVKM, per germline. Trimming cost V 6 bases and J 2 bases; bases outside gene matches: 19. This CDR3 contains 18 residues. CDR3 coding DNA: TGTGCCAGCAGCTTACCTCTCGGAGGGCGGGAGTGGACCTACGAGCAGTACTTC. It specifies CASSLPLGGREWTYEQYF.

This chain uses TRBV11-1 with TRBJ2-7, with 13 bases fitting TRBD2. Germline CDR1 and CDR2: SGHAT and FQDESV (reference sequence). The trim removed 3 bases at V and 4 bases at J, leaving 0 bases unmatched. The CDR3 totals 14 residues. The CDR3 coding sequence is TGTGCCAGCAGCTTGGGACTAGCGGGATACGAGCAGTACTTC. It codes for CASSLGLAGYEQYF.

This chain uses TRBV18 with TRBJ2-2; D not resolved. Germline CDR1 and CDR2: KGHSH and LQKENI. This CDR3 is 14 amino acids long. With 10 bases removed from V and 0 bases from J, the gap between germline ends came to 12 bases. CDR3 nucleotide sequence: TGTGCCACCCGAAGACTCGCGAACACCGGGGAGCTGTTTTTT. Protein product: CATRRLANTGELFF.